Below, 6 T cell receptor beta chains from the same sample are listed, as sequenced in a study of sequential checkpoint blockade in melanoma. Noted treatment: randomized to nivolumab then ipilimumab (arm A) or the reverse (arm B). Data came from immunoSEQ multiplex PCR; TCRdb stores just in-frame clones and leaves some out. The table includes under 13,000 clones, approximately 60% detected once. Sequencing used CD8+ T cells sorted from blood (inferred from file names), obtained from a patient given nivolumab and ipilimumab in sequence. Source of these receptors: a human donor with melanoma.

Note on this clone: Within the sample, other DNA sequences also encode this same CDR3. The chain has TRBV27 and TRBJ2-1; maybe TRBD2 (6 bases). Trimming left V 9 bases short and J 0 bases short, with 15 bases between. Germline loops: CDR1 MNHEY, CDR2 SMNVEV (reference sequence). This CDR3 region has 15 residues. CDR3 region: CASTPGTSSYNEQFF. The CDR3 DNA reads as TGTGCCAGTACCCCCGGGACTTCCTCCTACAATGAGCAGTTCTTC.

The chain recombines TRBV9 with TRBJ2-5, with 14 nucleotides matching TRBD2. The DNA end favors TRBJ2-7, so the J call may be wrong. Germline CDR1 is SGDLS and CDR2 is YYNGEE. The length of the CDR3 is 17 residues. The CDR3 nucleotides are TGTGCCAGCAGCGTAGAGGGTTCGGGACTAGCGGGAGACGAGCAGTACTTC. Protein sequence: CASSVEGSGLAGDEQYF.

The CDR3: CASSIPFSNTEAFF. In DNA form, the CDR3 reads TGTGCCAGTAGTATACCTTTCTCCAACACTGAAGCTTTCTTT. The chain has TRBV19 and TRBJ1-1; D is uncertain. In germline, CDR1 is LNHDA, CDR2 SQIVND (reference sequence). This CDR3 has 14 amino acids. Trimming took 2 bases from V and 2 from J, leaving 9 bases between them.

The V call is TRBV9, the J call TRBJ1-2, with 10 bases aligning to TRBD1. The trim removed 4 bases at V and 10 bases at J, leaving 10 bases unmatched. Germline CDR1 is SGDLS and CDR2 is YYNGEE. The CDR3 covers 14 residues. CDR3: CASSKPTGGIDYTF. Written as DNA, the CDR3 is TGTGCCAGCAGCAAACCGACAGGGGGCATTGACTACACCTTC. The whole variable domain, filled in from reference TRBV9 and TRBJ1-2, reads DSGVTQTPKHLITATGQRVTLRCSPRSGDLSVYWYQQSLDQGLQFLIQYYNGEERAKGNILERFSAQQFPDLHSELNLSSLELGDSALYFCASSKPTGGIDYTFGSGTRLTVV.

This chain joins TRBV7-9 and TRBJ2-5; D might be TRBD2 (5 bases). The CDR3 is made up of 15 amino acids. The germline V gene has CDR1 SEHNR and CDR2 FQNEAQ (reference sequence). The germline V and J ends were trimmed by 0 bases and 3 bases, with 11 bases remaining between them. The chain's CDR3 is CASSLADFYKETQYF. DNA of the CDR3: TGTGCCAGCAGCTTAGCGGACTTCTATAAAGAGACCCAGTACTTC.

Only one count was recorded for this clone. The chain employs TRBV7-9 and TRBJ2-4, with 8 nucleotides matching TRBD1. V lost 5 bases, J lost 8 bases, and 8 bases stayed unmatched. Germline loops: CDR1 SEHNR, CDR2 FQNEAQ (reference sequence). CDR3 length: 14 amino acids. In DNA, the CDR3 is TGTGCCAGCAGCCCGGGGACAGGCCGGCACATTCAGTACTTC. Translation gives CASSPGTGRHIQYF.